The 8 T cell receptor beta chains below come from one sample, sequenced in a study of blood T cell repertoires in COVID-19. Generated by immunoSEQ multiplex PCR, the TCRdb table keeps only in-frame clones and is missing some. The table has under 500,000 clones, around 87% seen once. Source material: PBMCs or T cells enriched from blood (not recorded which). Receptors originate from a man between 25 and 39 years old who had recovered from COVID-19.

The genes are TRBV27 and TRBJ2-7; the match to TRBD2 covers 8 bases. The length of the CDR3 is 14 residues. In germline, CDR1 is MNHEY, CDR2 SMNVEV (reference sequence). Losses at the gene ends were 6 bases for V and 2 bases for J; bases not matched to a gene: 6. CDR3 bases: TGTGCCAGCAGGAAGGTAGCGGGGCCCTACGAGCAGTACTTC. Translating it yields CASRKVAGPYEQYF.

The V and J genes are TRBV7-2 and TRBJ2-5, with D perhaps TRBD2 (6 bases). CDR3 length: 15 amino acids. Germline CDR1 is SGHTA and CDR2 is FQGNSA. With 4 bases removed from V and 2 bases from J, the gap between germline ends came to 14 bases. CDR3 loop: CASSSGTLIQETQYF. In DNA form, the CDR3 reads TGTGCCAGCAGCTCCGGGACTCTGATACAAGAGACCCAGTACTTC.

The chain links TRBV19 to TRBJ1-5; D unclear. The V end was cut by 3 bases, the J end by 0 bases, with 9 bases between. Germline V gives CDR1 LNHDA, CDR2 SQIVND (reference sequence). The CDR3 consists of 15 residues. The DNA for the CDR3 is TGTGCCAGTAGTATTGGGAGTTATAGCAATCAGCCCCAGCATTTT. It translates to CASSIGSYSNQPQHF.

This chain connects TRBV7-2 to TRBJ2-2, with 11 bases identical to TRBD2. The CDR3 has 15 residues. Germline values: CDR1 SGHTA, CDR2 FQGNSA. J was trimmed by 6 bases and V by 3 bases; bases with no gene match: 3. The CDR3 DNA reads TGTGCCAGCAGCTTTACTAGCGGGAGTTCCGGGGAGCTGTTTTTT. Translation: CASSFTSGSSGELFF.

CDR3 DNA: TGTGCCAGCAGTTTTCGAGGCCCCTACGAGCAGTACTTC. Translation: CASSFRGPYEQYF. This chain joins TRBV12-3 or TRBV12-4 and TRBJ2-7, with D unresolved. The CDR3 loop spans 13 amino acids. Trimming shortened V by 3 bases and J by 2 bases, and 8 bases separated the two germline ends.

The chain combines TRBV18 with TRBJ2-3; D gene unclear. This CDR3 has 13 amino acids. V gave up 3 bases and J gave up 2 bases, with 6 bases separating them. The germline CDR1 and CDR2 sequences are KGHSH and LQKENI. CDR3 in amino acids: CASSPAVTDTQYF. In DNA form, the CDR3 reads TGTGCCAGCTCACCGGCCGTCACAGATACGCAGTATTTT.

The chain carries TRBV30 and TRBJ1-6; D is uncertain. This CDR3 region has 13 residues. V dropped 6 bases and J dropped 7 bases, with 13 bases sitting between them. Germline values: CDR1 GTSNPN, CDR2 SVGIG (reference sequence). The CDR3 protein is CACHSSGNSPLHF. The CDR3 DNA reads TGTGCCTGCCACTCGTCGGGGAATTCACCCCTCCACTTT.

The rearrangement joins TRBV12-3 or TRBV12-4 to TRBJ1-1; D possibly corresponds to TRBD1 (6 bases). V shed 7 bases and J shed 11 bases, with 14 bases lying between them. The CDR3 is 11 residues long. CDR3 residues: CASTSGTTAFF. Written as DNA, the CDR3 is TGTGCCAGCACTTCCGGGACAACGGCTTTCTTT.